The text below deals with one TCR beta chain. Antigen specificity is unknown. With survey level as its setting, the immunoSEQ assay was v3.0. This table comes from immunoSEQ multiplex PCR, and its TCRdb copy is limited to in-frame clones, with some not included. This sample has under 20,000 clones, with roughly 86% found just once. The CDR3 covers 14 residues. The V and J ends lost 9 bases and 7 bases respectively, with 20 bases between them. The data originate from a study of long-term antiretroviral therapy in people with HIV. Study outcomes and limitations: It was observed that HIV repertoires exhibited narrower CDR3 length ranges than controls.

Each donor provided at least one pre-ART PBMC sample and at least two post-ART PBMC samples. It was in the United States that all participants with HIV were treated. The source was unsorted PBMCs, collected 0.5 years after starting antiretroviral therapy. The origin of this receptor is a man aged 35 to 55 with HIV. The chain has TRBV5-3 and TRBJ1-5, with D uncertain. TRBV5-3 is placed among ORFs of uncertain function. The CDR3 loop reads CATTPFSGTQPQHF. DNA of the CDR3: TGTGCCACTACCCCGTTTTCGGGTACCCAGCCCCAGCATTTT.